The TCR beta chain under discussion was sequenced for a study of OX40 agonist ivuxolimab in advanced cancers. Study overall: Dose-escalation patients' cancers were hepatocellular carcinoma, melanoma, renal cell or head and neck cancer. Participants averaged about 60 years of age (range roughly 23 to 90) and were roughly 83% male.

Overall study results and limits: Clones of CD4+ and CD8+ blood T cells grew by week 6 at doses of 0.1 to 3.0 mg/kg.

Measured with immunoSEQ multiplex PCR; TCRdb has only the in-frame clones, and not every one. The table has around 60,000 clones, roughly nine tenths seen once. Of note for this clone: The antigen remains undetermined. The sample contains more than one DNA sequence encoding this CDR3.

Germline V CDR1 and CDR2: MNHEY, SMNVEV (reference sequence). This CDR3 comprises 14 residues. V gave up 5 bases and J gave up 2 bases, with 13 bases separating them. The sample in question was CD4+ or CD8+ T cells sorted from blood, obtained in a trial of the OX40 agonist ivuxolimab. The chain has TRBV27 and TRBJ2-7; D gene unclear. This clonotype was obtained from an adult with an advanced solid tumor such as melanoma, head and neck, liver or kidney cancer. CDR3 sequence (DNA): TGTGCCAGCAGTAACAAGAAGGGTCCCTACGAGCAGTACTTC. It encodes CASSNKKGPYEQYF.